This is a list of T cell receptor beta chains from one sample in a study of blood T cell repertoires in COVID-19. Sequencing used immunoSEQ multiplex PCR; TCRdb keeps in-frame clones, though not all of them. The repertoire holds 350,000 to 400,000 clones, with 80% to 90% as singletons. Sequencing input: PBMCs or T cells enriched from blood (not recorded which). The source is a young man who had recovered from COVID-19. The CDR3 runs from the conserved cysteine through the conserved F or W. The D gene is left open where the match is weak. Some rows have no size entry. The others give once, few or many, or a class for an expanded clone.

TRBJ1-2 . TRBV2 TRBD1 TGTGCCAGCAGTTACCAGGGGGAAGGTGTTGGCTACACCTTC CASSYQGEGVGYTF
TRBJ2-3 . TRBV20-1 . TGCAGTGCTAGTAGCGGTTGGGCAGATACGCAGTATTTT CSASSGWADTQYF
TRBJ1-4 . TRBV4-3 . TGCGCCAGCAGCCAAGGGGACTTGGGGGAAAAACTGTTTTTT CASSQGDLGEKLFF
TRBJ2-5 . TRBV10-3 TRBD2 TGTGCCATCAGGCCCCAGCGGGGAGAAGAGACCCAGTACTTC CAIRPQRGEETQYF
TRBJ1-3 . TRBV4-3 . TGCGCCAGCAGCCAAGTAGACATCTCTGGAAACACCATATATTTT CASSQVDISGNTIYF
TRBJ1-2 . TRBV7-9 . TGTGCCAGCAGCTTATTACAATCTAACTATGGCTACACCTTC CASSLLQSNYGYTF
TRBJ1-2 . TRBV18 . TGTGCCAGCTCACCACCGGGAGTCTATGGCTACACCTTC CASSPPGVYGYTF
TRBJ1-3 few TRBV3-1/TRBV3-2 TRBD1 TGTGCCAGCAGCCCGGGACAGGGAAACACCATATATTTT CASSPGQGNTIYF
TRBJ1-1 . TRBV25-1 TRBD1 TGTGCCAGCAGCGAACAGGGGATGAACACTGAAGCTTTCTTT CASSEQGMNTEAFF
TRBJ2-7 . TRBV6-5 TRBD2 TGTGCCAGCAGACCAGGACTAGCGCAAACCTACGAGCAGTACTTC CASRPGLAQTYEQYF
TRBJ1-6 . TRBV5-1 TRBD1 TGCGCCAGCAGCCTCCGACAGGGAACTGAAGGGCCCCTCCACTTT CASSLRQGTEGPLHF
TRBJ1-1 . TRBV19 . TGTGCCAGTAGTAACGAGGTGAACACTGAAGCTTTCTTT CASSNEVNTEAFF
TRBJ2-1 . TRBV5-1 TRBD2 TGCGCCAGCAGCTTTTCCGGGGGGACCTACAATGAGCAGTTCTTC CASSFSGGTYNEQFF
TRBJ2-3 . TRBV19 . TGTGCCAGTAGTAACGGGGGAACTAGCACAGATACGCAGTATTTT CASSNGGTSTDTQYF
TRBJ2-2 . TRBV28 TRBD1 TGTGCCAGCAGTTTTAGGGGACAGTTTTTCACCGGGGAGCTGTTTTTT CASSFRGQFFTGELFF
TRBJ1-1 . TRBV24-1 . TGTGCCACCAGTGACTATGACAGACCGTTTAACACTGAAGCTTTCTTT CATSDYDRPFNTEAFF
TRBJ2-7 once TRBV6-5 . TGTGCCAGCAGTAGGGGTTTGGGCGAGCAGTACTTC CASSRGLGEQYF
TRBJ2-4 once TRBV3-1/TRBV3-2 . TGTGCCAGCAGCCCTCCTCGACAAGGAAACATTCAGTACTTC CASSPPRQGNIQYF
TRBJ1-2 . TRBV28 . TGTGCCAGCAGACCTGAGTATGGCTACACCTTC CASRPEYGYTF
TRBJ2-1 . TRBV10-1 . TGCGCCAGCAGTGACCAGGGTGGAAAGCAGTTCTTC CASSDQGGKQFF
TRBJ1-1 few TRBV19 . TGTGCCAGTAGTATTAGACCTCCCACGGGCACTGAAGCTTTCTTT CASSIRPPTGTEAFF
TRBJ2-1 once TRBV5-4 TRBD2 TGTGCCAGCAGCTTGGACACTAGCGATTACAATGAGCAGTTCTTC CASSLDTSDYNEQFF
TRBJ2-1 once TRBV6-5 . TGTGCCAGCAGCCTCGGCAGAGGGTCCTACAATGAGCAGTTCTTC CASSLGRGSYNEQFF
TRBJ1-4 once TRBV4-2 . TGTGCCAGCAGCCTCAACGTAGGGGGAGCTAATGAAAAACTGTTTTTT CASSLNVGGANEKLFF
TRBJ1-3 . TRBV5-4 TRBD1 TGTGCCAGCAGCTCATGGACAGGGTATGAAGACACCATATATTTT CASSSWTGYEDTIYF
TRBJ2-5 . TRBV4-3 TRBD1 TGCGCCAGCAGCCAACATCAGACAGGGAGAGAGACCCAGTACTTC CASSQHQTGRETQYF
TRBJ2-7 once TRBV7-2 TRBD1 TGTGCCAGCAGCCCGGGACAGAGCTCCTACGAGCAGTACTTC CASSPGQSSYEQYF
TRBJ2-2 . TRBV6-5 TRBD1 TGTGCCAGCAGTTTACGACAGGGCGCCGGGGAGCTGTTTTTT CASSLRQGAGELFF
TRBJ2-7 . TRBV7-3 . TGTGCCAGCAGCTTCGGGGGAAGCTCCTACGAGCAGTACTTC CASSFGGSSYEQYF
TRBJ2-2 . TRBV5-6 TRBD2 TGTGCCAGCAGCCTCCGGGAGGGAACCGGGGAGCTGTTTTTT CASSLREGTGELFF
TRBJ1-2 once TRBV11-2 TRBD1 TGTGCCAGCAGCCGACGTACCGGGACAGATGGCTACACCTTC CASSRRTGTDGYTF
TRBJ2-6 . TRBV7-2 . TGTGCCAGCAGCTTATTTCGCAGGTTTAGCTCTGGGGCCAACGTCCTGACTTTC CASSLFRRFSSGANVLTF
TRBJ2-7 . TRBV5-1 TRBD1 TGCGCCAGCAGCTTACACGGGACAGGGGGCGCGACCGAGCAGTACTTC CASSLHGTGGATEQYF
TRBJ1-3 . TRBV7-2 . TGTGCCAGCAGCTTAGAGACAGCCCTCTCTGGAAACACCATATATTTT CASSLETALSGNTIYF
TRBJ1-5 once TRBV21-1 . TGTGCCAGCAGCACCCATTCCGGGACAGGGGTTGATCAGCCCCAGCATTTT CASSTHSGTGVDQPQHF
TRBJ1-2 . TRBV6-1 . TGTGCCAGCAGTGACGGGATACCTCCTTATGGCTACACCTTC CASSDGIPPYGYTF
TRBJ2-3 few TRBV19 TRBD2 TGTGCCAGCGCTAGCGGGGGGACCAGGTTTGGTATCGATACGCAGTATTTT CASASGGTRFGIDTQYF